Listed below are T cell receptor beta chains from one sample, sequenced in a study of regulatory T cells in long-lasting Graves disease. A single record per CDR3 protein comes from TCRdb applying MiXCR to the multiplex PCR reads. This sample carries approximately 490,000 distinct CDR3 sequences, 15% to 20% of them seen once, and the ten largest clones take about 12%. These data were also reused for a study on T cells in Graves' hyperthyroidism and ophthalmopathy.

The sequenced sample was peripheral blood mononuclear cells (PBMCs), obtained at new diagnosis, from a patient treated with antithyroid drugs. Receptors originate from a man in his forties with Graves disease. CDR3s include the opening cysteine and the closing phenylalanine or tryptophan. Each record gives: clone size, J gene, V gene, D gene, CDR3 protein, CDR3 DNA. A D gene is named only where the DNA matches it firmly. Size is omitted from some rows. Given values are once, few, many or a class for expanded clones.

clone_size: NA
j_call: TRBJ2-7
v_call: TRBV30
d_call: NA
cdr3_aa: CAWSVSGAYYEQHF
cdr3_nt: TGTGCCTGGAGTGTTTCAGGCGCTTACTACGAGCAGCACTTC

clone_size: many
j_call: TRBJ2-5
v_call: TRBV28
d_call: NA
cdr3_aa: CASSLGPREETQYF
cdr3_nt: TGTGCCAGCAGTTTAGGTCCGAGAGAAGAGACCCAGTACTTC

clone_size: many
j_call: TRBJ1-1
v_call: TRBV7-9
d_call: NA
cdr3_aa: CASSLAGAAFF
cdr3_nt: TGTGCCAGCAGCTTAGCAGGGGCCGCTTTCTTT

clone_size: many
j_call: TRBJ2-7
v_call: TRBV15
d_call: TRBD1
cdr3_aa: CATSRDVTGTGGEQYF
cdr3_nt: TGTGCCACCAGCAGAGATGTTACCGGGACAGGGGGTGAGCAGTACTTC

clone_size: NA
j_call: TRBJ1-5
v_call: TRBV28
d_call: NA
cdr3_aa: CAIDGQNNQPQHF
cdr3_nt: TGTGCCATCGACGGACAAAACAATCAGCCCCAGCATTTT

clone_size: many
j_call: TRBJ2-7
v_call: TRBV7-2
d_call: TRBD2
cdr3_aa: CASSSLAGVVYEQYF
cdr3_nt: TGTGCCAGCAGCTCTTTAGCGGGAGTGGTCTACGAGCAGTACTTC

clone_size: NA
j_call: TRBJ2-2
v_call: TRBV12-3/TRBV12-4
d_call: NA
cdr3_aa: CASSLATGSWAGELFF
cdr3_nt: TGTGCCAGCAGTTTGGCGACAGGATCGTGGGCCGGGGAGCTGTTTTTT

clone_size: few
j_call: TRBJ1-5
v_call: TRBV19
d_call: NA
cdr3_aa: CASSIKVSFPQHF
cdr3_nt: TGTGCCAGTAGTATAAAGGTCTCCTTCCCCCAGCATTTT

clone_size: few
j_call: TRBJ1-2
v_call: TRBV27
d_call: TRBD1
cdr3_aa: CASRLPGQGNGYTF
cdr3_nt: TGTGCCAGCAGACTCCCGGGACAGGGAAATGGCTACACCTTC

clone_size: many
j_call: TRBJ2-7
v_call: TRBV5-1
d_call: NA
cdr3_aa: CASRLRGTLNNYEQYF
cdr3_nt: TGCGCCAGCAGACTTCGCGGGACTCTAAATAACTACGAGCAGTACTTC

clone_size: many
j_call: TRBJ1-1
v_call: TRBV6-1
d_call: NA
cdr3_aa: CASSERSNTEAFF
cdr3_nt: TGTGCCAGCAGCGAGAGGTCGAACACTGAAGCTTTCTTT

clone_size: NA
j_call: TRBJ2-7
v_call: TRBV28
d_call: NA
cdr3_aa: CASSFPDTGYEQYF
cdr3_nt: TGTGCCAGCAGTTTTCCGGACACTGGCTACGAGCAGTACTTC

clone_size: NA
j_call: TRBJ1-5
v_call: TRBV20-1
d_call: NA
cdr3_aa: CSARARTGSQPQHF
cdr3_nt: TGCAGTGCTAGAGCCCGGACCGGGTCTCAGCCCCAGCATTTT

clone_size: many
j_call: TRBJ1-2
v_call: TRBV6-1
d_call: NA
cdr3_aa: CASRFNRAPNYGYTF
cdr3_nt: TGTGCCAGCAGATTCAACAGGGCGCCAAACTATGGCTACACCTTC

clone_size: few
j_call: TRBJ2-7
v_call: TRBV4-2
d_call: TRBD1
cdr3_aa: CASSPIGQGDEQYF
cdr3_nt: TGTGCCAGCAGCCCGATAGGACAGGGGGACGAGCAGTACTTC

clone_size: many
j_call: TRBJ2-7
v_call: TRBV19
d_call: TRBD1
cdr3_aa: CASSTGTGGTYEQYF
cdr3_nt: TGTGCCAGTAGCACCGGGACAGGGGGTACGTACGAGCAGTACTTC

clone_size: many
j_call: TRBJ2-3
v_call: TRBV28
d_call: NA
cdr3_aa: CASSTTGGPDTQYF
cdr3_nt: TGTGCCAGCAGTACGACAGGAGGCCCAGATACGCAGTATTTT

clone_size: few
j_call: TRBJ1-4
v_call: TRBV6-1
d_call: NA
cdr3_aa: CASSETTTTNEKLFF
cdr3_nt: TGTGCCAGCAGTGAAACTACAACAACTAATGAAAAACTGTTTTTT

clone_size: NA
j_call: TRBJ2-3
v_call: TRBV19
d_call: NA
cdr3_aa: CASTKGVSSHTQYF
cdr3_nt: TGTGCCAGTACCAAGGGGGTATCCTCACATACGCAGTATTTT

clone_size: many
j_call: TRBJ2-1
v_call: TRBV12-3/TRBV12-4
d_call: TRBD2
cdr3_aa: CASSFGLAGVNEQFF
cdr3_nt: TGTGCCAGCAGTTTTGGTCTAGCGGGAGTCAATGAGCAGTTCTTC

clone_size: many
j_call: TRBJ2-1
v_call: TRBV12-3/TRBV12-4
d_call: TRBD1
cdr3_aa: CASSSGGRYFSYNEQFF
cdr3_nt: TGTGCCAGCAGTTCAGGGGGCCGATATTTCTCCTACAATGAGCAGTTCTTC

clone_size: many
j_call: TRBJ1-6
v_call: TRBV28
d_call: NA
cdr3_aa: CASRSLDERLWSPLHF
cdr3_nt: TGTGCCAGCAGAAGCTTGGATGAAAGGTTGTGGTCACCCCTCCACTTT

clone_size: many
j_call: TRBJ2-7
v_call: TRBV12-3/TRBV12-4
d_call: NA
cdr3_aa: CASSLGRLGTNYEQYF
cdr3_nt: TGTGCCAGCAGTTTAGGTCGGCTGGGGACAAACTACGAGCAGTACTTC

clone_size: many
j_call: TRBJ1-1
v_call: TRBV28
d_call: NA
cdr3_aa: CASSPAEGVPEAFF
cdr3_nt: TGTGCCAGCAGCCCGGCGGAGGGGGTGCCTGAAGCTTTCTTT

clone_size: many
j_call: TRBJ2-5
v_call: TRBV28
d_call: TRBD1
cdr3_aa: CASSFRGRLETQYF
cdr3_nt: TGTGCCAGCAGTTTCAGGGGGCGCTTGGAGACCCAGTACTTC

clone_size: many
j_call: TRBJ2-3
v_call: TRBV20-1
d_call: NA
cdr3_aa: CSARGEEVTDTQYF
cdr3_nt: TGCAGTGCTAGGGGGGAGGAGGTCACAGATACGCAGTATTTT

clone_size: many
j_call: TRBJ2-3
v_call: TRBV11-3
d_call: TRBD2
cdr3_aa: CASSPLAGATDTQYF
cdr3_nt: TGTGCCAGCAGCCCGCTAGCGGGGGCCACAGATACGCAGTATTTT

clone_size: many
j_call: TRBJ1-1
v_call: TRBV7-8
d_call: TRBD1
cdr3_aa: CASSLVLAGGVMNTEAFF
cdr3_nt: TGTGCCAGCAGCTTAGTTTTGGCAGGGGGCGTCATGAACACTGAAGCTTTCTTT

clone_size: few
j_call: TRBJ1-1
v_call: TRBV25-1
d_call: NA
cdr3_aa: CASSEVGRGAEAFF
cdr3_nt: TGTGCCAGCAGTGAGGTCGGTAGAGGCGCTGAAGCTTTCTTT

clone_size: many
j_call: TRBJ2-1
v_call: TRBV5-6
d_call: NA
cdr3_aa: CASSLVPYYNEQFF
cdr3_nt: TGTGCCAGCAGCTTGGTTCCGTACTACAATGAGCAGTTCTTC

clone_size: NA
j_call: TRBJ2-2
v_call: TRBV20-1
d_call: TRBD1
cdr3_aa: CSANDLLDRALNTGELFF
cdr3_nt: TGCAGTGCTAACGATCTGTTGGACAGGGCCTTGAACACCGGGGAGCTGTTTTTT

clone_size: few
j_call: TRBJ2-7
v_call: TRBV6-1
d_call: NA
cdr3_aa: CASRGYGEQYF
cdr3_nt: TGTGCCAGCAGGGGGTACGGGGAGCAGTACTTC

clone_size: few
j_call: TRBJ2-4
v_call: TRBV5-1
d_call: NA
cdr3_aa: CASSIGQKNIQYF
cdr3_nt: TGCGCCAGCAGCATTGGACAGAAAAACATTCAGTACTTC